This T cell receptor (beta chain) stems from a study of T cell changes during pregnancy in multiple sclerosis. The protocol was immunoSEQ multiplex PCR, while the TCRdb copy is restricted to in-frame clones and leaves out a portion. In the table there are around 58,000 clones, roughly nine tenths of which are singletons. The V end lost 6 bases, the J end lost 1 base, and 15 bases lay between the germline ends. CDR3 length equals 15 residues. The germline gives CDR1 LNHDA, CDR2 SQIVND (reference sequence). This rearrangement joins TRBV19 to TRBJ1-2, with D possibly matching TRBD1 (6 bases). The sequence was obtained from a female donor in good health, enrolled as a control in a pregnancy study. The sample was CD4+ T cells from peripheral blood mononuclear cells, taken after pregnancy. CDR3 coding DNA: TGTGCCAGTAGCCCTAGGACAGCGAGTAACTATGGCTACACCTTC. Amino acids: CASSPRTASNYGYTF.